These T cell receptor beta chains were read from a single sample in a study of radiotherapy plus CTLA-4 blockade in lung cancer. The method was immunoSEQ multiplex PCR; TCRdb's version includes in-frame clones alone and lacks a portion of them. The repertoire has some 87,000 clones, around four fifths of them found once; the top ten carry roughly 15%. The source material was peripheral blood, sampled from a patient treated with radiotherapy plus ipilimumab. All receptors come from a human donor with non-small cell lung cancer that progressed on radiotherapy plus ipilimumab. Both conserved end residues are part of each CDR3. Fields, in order: V gene, J gene, clone size, D gene, CDR3 DNA, CDR3 protein. D genes are given only for firm matches. Clone size is shown for a subset of rows, as once, few, many or a class of expanded clone.

v_call: TRBV6-6
j_call: TRBJ1-1
clone_size: NA
d_call: NA
cdr3_nt: TGTGCCAGCAGTTACTCCCCCAGGTCGAACACTGAAGCTTTCTTT
cdr3_aa: CASSYSPRSNTEAFF

v_call: TRBV2
j_call: TRBJ2-2
clone_size: few
d_call: TRBD2
cdr3_nt: TGTGCCAGTCTACTAGCGGGGGAGCTGTTTTTT
cdr3_aa: CASLLAGELFF

v_call: TRBV5-4
j_call: TRBJ1-6
clone_size: once
d_call: NA
cdr3_nt: TGTGCCAGCAGCCCCGGACAGAATTATTCACCCCTCCACTTT
cdr3_aa: CASSPGQNYSPLHF

v_call: TRBV12-5
j_call: TRBJ1-2
clone_size: NA
d_call: NA
cdr3_nt: TGTGCTAGTGGTTTGGACACCGGATCGAATGGCTACACCTTC
cdr3_aa: CASGLDTGSNGYTF

v_call: TRBV6-6
j_call: TRBJ2-1
clone_size: NA
d_call: NA
cdr3_nt: TGTGCCAGCAGTGGGACCGTCAGAGGGGCGCACAATGAGCAGTTCTTC
cdr3_aa: CASSGTVRGAHNEQFF

v_call: TRBV4-3
j_call: TRBJ2-3
clone_size: NA
d_call: TRBD2
cdr3_nt: TGCGCCAGCAGCCCCAGCGGGGAGAATACGCAGTATTTT
cdr3_aa: CASSPSGENTQYF

v_call: TRBV12-5
j_call: TRBJ2-2
clone_size: NA
d_call: NA
cdr3_nt: TGTGCTAGTGGTTTGGGGGTAGGCCGGGCCGGGGAGCTGTTTTTT
cdr3_aa: CASGLGVGRAGELFF

v_call: TRBV5-4
j_call: TRBJ1-4
clone_size: NA
d_call: TRBD1
cdr3_nt: TGTGCCAGCAGCTCCGAAGGACAGGGCGCTAATGAAAAACTGTTTTTT
cdr3_aa: CASSSEGQGANEKLFF

v_call: TRBV7-2
j_call: TRBJ2-1
clone_size: NA
d_call: NA
cdr3_nt: TGTGCCAGCAGCTTAGCGCTAGGGATATACAATGAGCAGTTCTTC
cdr3_aa: CASSLALGIYNEQFF

v_call: TRBV4-3
j_call: TRBJ1-4
clone_size: NA
d_call: TRBD1
cdr3_nt: TGCGCCAGCAGCCAACAGGGGGCGTTTGGTGAAAAACTGTTTTTT
cdr3_aa: CASSQQGAFGEKLFF

v_call: TRBV2
j_call: TRBJ1-5
clone_size: NA
d_call: NA
cdr3_nt: TGTGCCAGCAGTGAAGTGCTGGTAAGGAGCAATCAGCCCCAGCATTTT
cdr3_aa: CASSEVLVRSNQPQHF

v_call: TRBV9
j_call: TRBJ1-2
clone_size: NA
d_call: TRBD1
cdr3_nt: TGTGCCAGCAGCGTCGGCCTGTCCGGGACAGGGGCTTCTGGCTACACCTTC
cdr3_aa: CASSVGLSGTGASGYTF

v_call: TRBV18
j_call: TRBJ2-1
clone_size: NA
d_call: NA
cdr3_nt: TGTGCCAGCTCAACCATTAGAAATGAGCAGTTCTTC
cdr3_aa: CASSTIRNEQFF

v_call: TRBV5-1
j_call: TRBJ1-1
clone_size: NA
d_call: NA
cdr3_nt: TGCGCCGGCAGCTTGGTGGACAGATTTGGGTTCTTT
cdr3_aa: CAGSLVDRFGFF

v_call: TRBV29-1
j_call: TRBJ2-7
clone_size: NA
d_call: NA
cdr3_nt: TGCAGCGTTGACCTGGGTTACGAGCAGTACTTC
cdr3_aa: CSVDLGYEQYF

v_call: TRBV7-9
j_call: TRBJ1-4
clone_size: NA
d_call: NA
cdr3_nt: TGTGCCAGCAGCCCCGGGCGGGGAACTAATGAAAAACTGTTTTTT
cdr3_aa: CASSPGRGTNEKLFF

v_call: TRBV7-9
j_call: TRBJ2-2
clone_size: NA
d_call: NA
cdr3_nt: TGTGCCAGCACTCCCCTGGGAGATATCACCGGGGAGCTGTTTTTT
cdr3_aa: CASTPLGDITGELFF

v_call: TRBV7-9
j_call: TRBJ2-1
clone_size: NA
d_call: TRBD1
cdr3_nt: TGTGCCAGCAGCTTAGCGGGACAGACCCTCAATGAGCAGTTCTTC
cdr3_aa: CASSLAGQTLNEQFF

v_call: TRBV5-1
j_call: TRBJ2-3
clone_size: NA
d_call: NA
cdr3_nt: TGCGCCAGCAGCTTGGTAGGCGGGAACACAGATACGCAGTATTTT
cdr3_aa: CASSLVGGNTDTQYF

v_call: TRBV6-5
j_call: TRBJ1-1
clone_size: NA
d_call: TRBD1
cdr3_nt: TGTGCCAGCAGTTACTGGACAGGGGAGGGCATCACTGAAGCTTTCTTT
cdr3_aa: CASSYWTGEGITEAFF

v_call: TRBV14
j_call: TRBJ2-7
clone_size: NA
d_call: NA
cdr3_nt: TGTGCCAGCAGCCAATACAGCGAGCAGTACTTC
cdr3_aa: CASSQYSEQYF

v_call: TRBV9
j_call: TRBJ2-2
clone_size: NA
d_call: NA
cdr3_nt: TGTGCCAGCAGCGTAGGCGGCAGGGCGAAAGCCGGGGAGCTGTTTTTT
cdr3_aa: CASSVGGRAKAGELFF

v_call: TRBV27
j_call: TRBJ2-3
clone_size: NA
d_call: NA
cdr3_nt: TGTGCCAGCGGATGGGGGGGGCCGAGAGATACGCAGTATTTT
cdr3_aa: CASGWGGPRDTQYF

v_call: TRBV5-1
j_call: TRBJ2-1
clone_size: NA
d_call: TRBD1
cdr3_nt: TGCGCCAGCAGCGGAGGGACAGGGTACAATGAGCAGTTCTTC
cdr3_aa: CASSGGTGYNEQFF

v_call: TRBV4-1
j_call: TRBJ2-7
clone_size: few
d_call: NA
cdr3_nt: TGCGCCAGCAGCCAAGAGGCTGGCTCCTACGAGCAGTACTTC
cdr3_aa: CASSQEAGSYEQYF